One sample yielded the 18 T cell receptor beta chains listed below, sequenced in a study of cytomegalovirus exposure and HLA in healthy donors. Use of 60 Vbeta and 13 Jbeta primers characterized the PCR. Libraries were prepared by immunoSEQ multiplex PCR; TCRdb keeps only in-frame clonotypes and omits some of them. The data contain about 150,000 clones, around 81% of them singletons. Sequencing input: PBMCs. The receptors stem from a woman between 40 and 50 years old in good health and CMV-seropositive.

For the CDR3, the DNA is TGTGCCAGCACCGGGACACGGAACTACGAGCAGTACTTC. The encoded protein is CASTGTRNYEQYF. The gene calls are TRBV2 and TRBJ2-7; TRBD1 is a possible D gene (6 bases). In germline, CDR1 is SNHLY, CDR2 FYNNEI. The CDR3 sequence is 13 residues long. The V gene lost 7 bases and the J gene lost 3 bases, with 13 bases spanning the gap.

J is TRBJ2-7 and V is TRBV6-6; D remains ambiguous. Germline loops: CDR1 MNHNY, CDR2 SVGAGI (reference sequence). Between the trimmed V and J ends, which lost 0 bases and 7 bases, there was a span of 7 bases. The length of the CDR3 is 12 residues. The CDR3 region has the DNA TGTGCCAGCAGTTACTCTGAGAGGGAGCAGTACTTC. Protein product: CASSYSEREQYF.

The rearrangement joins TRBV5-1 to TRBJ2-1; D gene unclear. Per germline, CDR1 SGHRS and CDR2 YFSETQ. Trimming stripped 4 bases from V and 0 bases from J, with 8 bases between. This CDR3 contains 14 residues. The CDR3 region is CASSLVSSYNEQFF. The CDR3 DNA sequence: TGCGCCAGCAGCCTGGTGAGCTCCTACAATGAGCAGTTCTTC.

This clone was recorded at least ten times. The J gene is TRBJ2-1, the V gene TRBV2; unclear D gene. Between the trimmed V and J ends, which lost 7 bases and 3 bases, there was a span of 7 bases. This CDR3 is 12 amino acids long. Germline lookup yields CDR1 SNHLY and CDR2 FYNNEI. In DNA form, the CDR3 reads TGTGCCAGCATGGAGAACTACAATGAGCAGTTCTTC. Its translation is CASMENYNEQFF.

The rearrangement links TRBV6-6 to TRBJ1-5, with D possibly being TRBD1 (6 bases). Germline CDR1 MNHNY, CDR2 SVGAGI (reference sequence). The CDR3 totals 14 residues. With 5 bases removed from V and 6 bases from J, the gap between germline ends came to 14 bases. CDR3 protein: CASSRTETGQPQHF. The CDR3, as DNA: TGTGCCAGCAGTCGGACAGAAACAGGTCAGCCCCAGCATTTT.

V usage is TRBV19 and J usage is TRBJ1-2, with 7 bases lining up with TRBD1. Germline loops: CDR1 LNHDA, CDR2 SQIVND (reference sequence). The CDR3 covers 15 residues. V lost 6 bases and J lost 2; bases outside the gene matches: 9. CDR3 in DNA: TGTGCCAGTAGGGGTACCGGGACAGCCAACTATGGCTACACCTTC. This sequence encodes CASRGTGTANYGYTF.

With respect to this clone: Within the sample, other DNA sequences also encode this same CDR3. CDR3 residues: CASSLGLAGGQETQYF. For the CDR3, the DNA is TGCGCCAGCAGCTTGGGACTAGCGGGAGGGCAAGAGACCCAGTACTTC. V is TRBV5-1 and J is TRBJ2-5; 14 nucleotides match TRBD2. The CDR3 is 16 residues long. Germline V gene lookup returns CDR1 SGHRS and CDR2 YFSETQ. With V trimmed by 0 bases and J by 2 bases, 0 bases remained unmatched.

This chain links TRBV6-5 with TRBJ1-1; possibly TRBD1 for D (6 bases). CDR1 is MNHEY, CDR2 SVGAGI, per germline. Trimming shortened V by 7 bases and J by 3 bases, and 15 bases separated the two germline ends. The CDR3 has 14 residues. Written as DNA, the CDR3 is TGTGCCAGCACTAGCGGGACACAATACACTGAAGCTTTCTTT. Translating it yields CASTSGTQYTEAFF.

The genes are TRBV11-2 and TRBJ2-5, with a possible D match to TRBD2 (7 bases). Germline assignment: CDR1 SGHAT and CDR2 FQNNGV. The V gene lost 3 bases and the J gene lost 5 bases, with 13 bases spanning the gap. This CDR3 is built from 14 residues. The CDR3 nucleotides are TGTGCCAGCAGCTTGGGGGGGGCTGAGGAGACCCAGTACTTC. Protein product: CASSLGGAEETQYF.

For the CDR3, the DNA is TGTGCCAGCAGCCCTGCCGCACCTCGGGGAGATACGCAGTATTTT. It translates to CASSPAAPRGDTQYF. This sequence joins TRBV9 and TRBJ2-3; D perhaps matches TRBD2 (5 bases). Germline lookup yields CDR1 SGDLS and CDR2 YYNGEE. V lost 4 bases to trimming and J lost 5 bases, with 17 bases between them. The CDR3 extends over 15 amino acids.

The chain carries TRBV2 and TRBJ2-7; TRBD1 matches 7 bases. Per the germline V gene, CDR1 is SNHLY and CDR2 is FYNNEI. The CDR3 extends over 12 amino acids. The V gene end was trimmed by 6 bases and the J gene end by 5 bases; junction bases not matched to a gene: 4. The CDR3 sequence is CASRGDSNEQYF. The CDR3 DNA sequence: TGTGCCAGCAGGGGGGACAGCAACGAGCAGTACTTC.

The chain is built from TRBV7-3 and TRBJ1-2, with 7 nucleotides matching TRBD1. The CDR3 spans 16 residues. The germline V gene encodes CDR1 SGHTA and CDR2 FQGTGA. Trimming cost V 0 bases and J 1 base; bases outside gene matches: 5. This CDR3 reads CASSLTGQAGNYGYTF. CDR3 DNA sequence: TGTGCCAGCAGCTTAACCGGACAGGCGGGTAACTATGGCTACACCTTC.

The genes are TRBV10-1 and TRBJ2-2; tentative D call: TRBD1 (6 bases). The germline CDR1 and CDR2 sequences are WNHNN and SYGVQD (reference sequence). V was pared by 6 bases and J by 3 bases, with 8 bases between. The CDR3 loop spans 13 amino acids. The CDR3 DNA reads TGCGCCAGCAGGGCAGGGGACACCGGGGAGCTGTTTTTT. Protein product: CASRAGDTGELFF.

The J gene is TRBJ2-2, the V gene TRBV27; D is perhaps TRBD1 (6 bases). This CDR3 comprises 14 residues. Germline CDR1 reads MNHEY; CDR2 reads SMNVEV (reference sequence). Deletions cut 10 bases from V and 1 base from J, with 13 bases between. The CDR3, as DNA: TGTGCCACAAAAGACAGGTGGAACACCGGGGAGCTGTTTTTT. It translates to CATKDRWNTGELFF.

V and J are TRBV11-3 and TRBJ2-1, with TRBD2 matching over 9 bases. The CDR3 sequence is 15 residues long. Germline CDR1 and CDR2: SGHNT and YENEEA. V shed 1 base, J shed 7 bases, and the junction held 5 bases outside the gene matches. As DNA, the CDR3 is TGTGCCAGCAGCTTAGGTCTAGCGGGAACGAATGAGCAGTTCTTC. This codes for CASSLGLAGTNEQFF.

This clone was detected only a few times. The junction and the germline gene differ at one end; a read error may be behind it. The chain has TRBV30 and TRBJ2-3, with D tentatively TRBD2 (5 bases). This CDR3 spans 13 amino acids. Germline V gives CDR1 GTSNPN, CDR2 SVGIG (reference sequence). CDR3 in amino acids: CSLALPSTDTQYF. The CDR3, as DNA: TGCTCCTTAGCGCTCCCGTCCACAGATACGCAGTATTTT.

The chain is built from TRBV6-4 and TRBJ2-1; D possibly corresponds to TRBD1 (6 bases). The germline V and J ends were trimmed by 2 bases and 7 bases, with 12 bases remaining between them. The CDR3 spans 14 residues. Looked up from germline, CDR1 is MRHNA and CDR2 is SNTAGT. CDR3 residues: CASSDGAGENEQFF. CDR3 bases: TGTGCCAGCAGTGACGGGGCAGGGGAGAATGAGCAGTTCTTC.

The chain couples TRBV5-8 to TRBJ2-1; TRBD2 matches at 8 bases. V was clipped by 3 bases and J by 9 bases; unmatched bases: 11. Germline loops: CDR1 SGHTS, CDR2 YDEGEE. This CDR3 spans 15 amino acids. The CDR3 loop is CASSSGLVPAAEQFF. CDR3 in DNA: TGTGCCAGCAGCTCGGGACTAGTTCCGGCTGCTGAGCAGTTCTTC.